This T cell receptor beta chain was sequenced in a study of cytomegalovirus exposure and HLA in healthy donors. On this clone: The sample contains more than one DNA sequence encoding this CDR3.

The CDR3 runs 15 residues. The germline V gene has CDR1 SEHNR and CDR2 FQNEAQ (reference sequence). V was clipped by 1 base and J by 8 bases, with 17 bases between them. Vbeta (60) and Jbeta (13) primers were used in the PCR. Repertoires were generated with immunoSEQ multiplex PCR, while TCRdb's copy carries only in-frame clones and drops some. The top ten clones hold 5% to 5.5% of a sample with under 95,000 clones, more than 75% of them seen once. The sequenced sample consisted of PBMCs. V gene TRBV7-9 combines with J gene TRBJ1-2, with D tentatively TRBD1 (5 bases). This TCR derives from a man aged 25 to 40 in good health and CMV-seropositive. As DNA, the CDR3 is TGTGCCAGCAGCTTAGGATCTGGGGCGTGGTACGGCTACACCTTC. This codes for CASSLGSGAWYGYTF.